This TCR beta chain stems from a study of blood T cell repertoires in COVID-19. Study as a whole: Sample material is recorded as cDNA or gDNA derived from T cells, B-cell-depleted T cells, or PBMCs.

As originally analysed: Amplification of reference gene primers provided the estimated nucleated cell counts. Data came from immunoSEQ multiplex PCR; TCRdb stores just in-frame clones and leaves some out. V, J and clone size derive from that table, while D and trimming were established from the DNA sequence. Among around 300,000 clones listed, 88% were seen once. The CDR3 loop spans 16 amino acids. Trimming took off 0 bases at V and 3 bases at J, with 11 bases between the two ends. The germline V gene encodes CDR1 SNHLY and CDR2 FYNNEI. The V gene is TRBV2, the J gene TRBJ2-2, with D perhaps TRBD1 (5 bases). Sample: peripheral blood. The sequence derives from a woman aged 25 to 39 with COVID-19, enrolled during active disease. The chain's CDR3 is CASSEAPGADTGELFF. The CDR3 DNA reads TGTGCCAGCAGTGAAGCGCCTGGGGCAGACACCGGGGAGCTGTTTTTT.